The following is a T cell receptor beta chain sequence with its context. The source of the sample is a study of CD8+ T cells in alopecia areata. There are 12 residues in the CDR3. V lost 4 bases to trimming and J lost 5 bases, with 9 bases between them. The germline V gene encodes CDR1 SGDLS and CDR2 YYNGEE. It was cDNA, reverse transcribed from extracted RNA, that served as the sequencing template. The data were produced by immunoSEQ multiplex PCR, yet TCRdb's version contains in-frame clones alone and is incomplete. The table has 150,000 to 190,000 clones, under 60% seen once; the top ten hold roughly 19%.

Sequences were derived from CD8+ T cells sorted from blood, sampled at week 0. The rearrangement joins TRBV9 to TRBJ1-2, with unresolved D. The TCR originated in a human donor with alopecia areata. Here the CDR3 reads CASSSTNYGYTF. The CDR3 DNA is TGTGCCAGCAGCTCAACAAATTATGGCTACACCTTC.